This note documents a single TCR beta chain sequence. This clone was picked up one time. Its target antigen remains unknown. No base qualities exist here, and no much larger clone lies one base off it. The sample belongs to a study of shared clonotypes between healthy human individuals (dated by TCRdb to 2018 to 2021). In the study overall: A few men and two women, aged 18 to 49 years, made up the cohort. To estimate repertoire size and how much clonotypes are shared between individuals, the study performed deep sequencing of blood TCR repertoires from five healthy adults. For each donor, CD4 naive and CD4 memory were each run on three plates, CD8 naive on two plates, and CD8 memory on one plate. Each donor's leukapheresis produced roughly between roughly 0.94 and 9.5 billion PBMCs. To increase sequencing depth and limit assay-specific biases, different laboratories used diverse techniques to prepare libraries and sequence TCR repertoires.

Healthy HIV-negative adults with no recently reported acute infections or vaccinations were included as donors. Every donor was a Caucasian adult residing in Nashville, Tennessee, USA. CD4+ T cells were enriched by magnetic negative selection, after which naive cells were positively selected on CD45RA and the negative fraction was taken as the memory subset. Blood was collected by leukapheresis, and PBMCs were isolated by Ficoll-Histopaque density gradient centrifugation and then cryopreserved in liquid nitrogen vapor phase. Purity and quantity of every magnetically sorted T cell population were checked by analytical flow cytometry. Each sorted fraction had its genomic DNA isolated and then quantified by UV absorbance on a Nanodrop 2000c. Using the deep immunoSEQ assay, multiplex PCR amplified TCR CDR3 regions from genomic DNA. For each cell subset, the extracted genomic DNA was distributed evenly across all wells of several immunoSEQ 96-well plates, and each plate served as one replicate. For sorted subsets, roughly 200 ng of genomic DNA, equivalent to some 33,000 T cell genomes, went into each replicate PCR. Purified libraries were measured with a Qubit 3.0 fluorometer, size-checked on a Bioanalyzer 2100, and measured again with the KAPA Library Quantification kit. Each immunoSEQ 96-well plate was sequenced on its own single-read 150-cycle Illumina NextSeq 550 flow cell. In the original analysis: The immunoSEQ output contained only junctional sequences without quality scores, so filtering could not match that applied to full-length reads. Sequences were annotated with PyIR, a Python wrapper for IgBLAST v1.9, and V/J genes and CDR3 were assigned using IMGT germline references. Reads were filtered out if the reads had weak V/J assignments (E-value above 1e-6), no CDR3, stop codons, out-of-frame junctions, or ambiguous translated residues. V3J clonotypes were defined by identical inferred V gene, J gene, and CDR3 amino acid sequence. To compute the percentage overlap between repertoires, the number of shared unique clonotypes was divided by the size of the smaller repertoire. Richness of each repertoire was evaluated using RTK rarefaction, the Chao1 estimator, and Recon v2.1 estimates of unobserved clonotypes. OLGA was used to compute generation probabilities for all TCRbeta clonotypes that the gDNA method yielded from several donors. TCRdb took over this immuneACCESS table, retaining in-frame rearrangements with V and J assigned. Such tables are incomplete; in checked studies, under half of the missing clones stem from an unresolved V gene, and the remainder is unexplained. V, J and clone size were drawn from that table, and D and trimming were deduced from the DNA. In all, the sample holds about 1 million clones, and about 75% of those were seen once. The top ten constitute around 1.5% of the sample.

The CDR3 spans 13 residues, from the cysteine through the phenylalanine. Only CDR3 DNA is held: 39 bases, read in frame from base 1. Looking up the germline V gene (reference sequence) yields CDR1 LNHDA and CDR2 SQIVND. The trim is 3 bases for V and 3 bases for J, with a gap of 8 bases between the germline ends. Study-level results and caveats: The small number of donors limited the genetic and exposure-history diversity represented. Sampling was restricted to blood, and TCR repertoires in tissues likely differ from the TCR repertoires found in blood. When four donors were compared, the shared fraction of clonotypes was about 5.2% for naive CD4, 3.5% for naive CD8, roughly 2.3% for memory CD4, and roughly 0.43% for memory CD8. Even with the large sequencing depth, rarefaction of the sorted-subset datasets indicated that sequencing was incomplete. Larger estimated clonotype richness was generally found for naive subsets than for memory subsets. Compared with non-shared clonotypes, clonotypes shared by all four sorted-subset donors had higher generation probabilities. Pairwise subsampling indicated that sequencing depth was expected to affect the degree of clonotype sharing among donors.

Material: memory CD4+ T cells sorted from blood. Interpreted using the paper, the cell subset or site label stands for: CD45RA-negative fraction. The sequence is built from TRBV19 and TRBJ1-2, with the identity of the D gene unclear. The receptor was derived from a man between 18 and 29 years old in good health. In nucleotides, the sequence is TGTGCCAGTAGTATGGACGCTGACTATGGCTACACCTTC. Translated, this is CASSMDADYGYTF.